The 4 T cell receptor beta chains below come from one sample, sequenced in a study of OX40 agonist ivuxolimab in advanced cancers. Receptors were amplified or captured by the immunoSEQ multiplex PCR assay. The source is immuneACCESS, and TCRdb retained only in-frame sequences with V and J called. Part of the clones is not carried over; for the studies checked, unresolved V genes explain less than half of this, and the remainder is unexplained. This sample comprises over 50,000 clones, 84% of them detected only once. The ten largest account for 4.6% of the sample. The sample in question was CD4+ or CD8+ T cells sorted from blood, obtained in a trial of the OX40 agonist ivuxolimab. The receptors come from an adult with an advanced solid tumor such as melanoma, head and neck, liver or kidney cancer.

The CDR3 loop is CATRLAGVDTQYF. In DNA, the CDR3 is TGCGCCACCAGACTAGCGGGAGTTGATACGCAGTATTTT. This chain uses TRBV10-2 with TRBJ2-3, with 12 bases identical to TRBD2. Trimming at V came to 10 bases and at J to 6 bases, leaving 5 bases not matched to a gene. The CDR3 totals 13 residues. The V gene's germline CDR1 is WSHSY and CDR2 SAAADI.

The chain combines TRBV5-1 with TRBJ2-3, with 10 bases that match TRBD2. V lost 0 bases, J lost 6 bases, and 7 bases stayed unmatched. CDR1 is SGHRS and CDR2 is YFSETQ in the germline V gene. This CDR3 has 16 amino acids. Here the CDR3 reads CASSLVLAGGRDTQYF. Here the CDR3 DNA reads TGCGCCAGCAGCTTGGTTTTAGCGGGGGGTCGCGATACGCAGTATTTT.

The chain has TRBV7-8 and TRBJ2-5; D not resolved. The CDR3 runs to 15 residues. Germline CDR1 and CDR2: SGHVS and FQNEAQ. The V end was cut by 1 base, the J end by 4 bases, with 13 bases between. In nucleotides, the CDR3 is TGTGCCAGCAGCTTAGTTGCGACTTCGATAGAGACCCAGTACTTC. It is translated as CASSLVATSIETQYF.

The chain couples TRBV11-3 to TRBJ2-3; the D gene is possibly TRBD1 (6 bases). From germline, CDR1 is SGHNT and CDR2 YENEEA. The ends were cut back, 1 base at V and 2 bases at J, with 10 bases in the middle. The CDR3 is 15 residues long. The CDR3 region is CASSLGGHATDTQYF. CDR3 DNA sequence: TGTGCCAGCAGCTTAGGGGGACACGCCACAGATACGCAGTATTTT.